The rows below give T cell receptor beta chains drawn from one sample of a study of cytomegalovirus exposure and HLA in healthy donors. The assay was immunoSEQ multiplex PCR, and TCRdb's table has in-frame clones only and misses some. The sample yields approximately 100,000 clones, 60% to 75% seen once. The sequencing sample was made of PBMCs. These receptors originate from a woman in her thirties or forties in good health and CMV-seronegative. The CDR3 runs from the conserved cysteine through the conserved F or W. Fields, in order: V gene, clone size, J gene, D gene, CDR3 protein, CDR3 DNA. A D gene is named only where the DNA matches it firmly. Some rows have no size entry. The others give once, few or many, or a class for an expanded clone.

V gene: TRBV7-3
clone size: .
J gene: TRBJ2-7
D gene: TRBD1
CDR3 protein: CASSLRGQGFIEQYF
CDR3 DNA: TGTGCCAGCAGCTTAAGGGGACAGGGTTTTATCGAGCAGTACTTC

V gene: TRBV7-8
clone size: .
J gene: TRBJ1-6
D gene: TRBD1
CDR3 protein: CASSLGQGRDNSPLHF
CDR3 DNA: TGTGCCAGCAGCTTAGGACAGGGAAGAGATAATTCACCCCTCCACTTT

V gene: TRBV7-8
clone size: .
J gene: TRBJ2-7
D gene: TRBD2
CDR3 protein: CASSLELAGGNYEQYF
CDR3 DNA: TGTGCCAGCAGCTTAGAACTAGCGGGAGGGAACTACGAGCAGTACTTC

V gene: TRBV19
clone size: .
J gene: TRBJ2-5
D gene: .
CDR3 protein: CASSPGQLGETQYF
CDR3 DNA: TGTGCCAGTAGTCCCGGACAGCTGGGAGAGACCCAGTACTTC

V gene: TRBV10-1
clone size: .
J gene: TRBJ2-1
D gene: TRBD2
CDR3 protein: CASSDRLAGAWNEQFF
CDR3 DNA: TGCGCCAGCAGTGATCGGCTAGCGGGAGCTTGGAATGAGCAGTTCTTC

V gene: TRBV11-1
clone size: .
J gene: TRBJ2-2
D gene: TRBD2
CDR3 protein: CASSLGVAGVWAGELFF
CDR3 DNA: TGTGCCAGCAGCTTGGGGGTAGCGGGAGTATGGGCCGGGGAGCTGTTTTTT

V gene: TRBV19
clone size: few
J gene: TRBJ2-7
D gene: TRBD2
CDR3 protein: CASSPRDYYEQYF
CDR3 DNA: TGTGCCAGTAGTCCTCGGGACTACTACGAGCAGTACTTC

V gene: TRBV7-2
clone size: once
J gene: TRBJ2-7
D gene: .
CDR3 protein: CASSLVVPAYEQYF
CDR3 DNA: TGTGCCAGCAGCTTAGTAGTCCCCGCCTACGAGCAGTACTTC

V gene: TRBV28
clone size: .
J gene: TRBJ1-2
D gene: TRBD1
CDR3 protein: CASSYRGYGYTF
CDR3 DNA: TGTGCCAGCAGTTACAGGGGCTATGGCTACACCTTC

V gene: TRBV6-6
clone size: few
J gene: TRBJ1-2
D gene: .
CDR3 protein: CASTLGDKSSHGYTF
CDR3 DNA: TGTGCCAGCACCCTGGGCGACAAGAGCTCTCATGGCTACACCTTC

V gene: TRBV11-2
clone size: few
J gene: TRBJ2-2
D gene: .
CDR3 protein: CASSLVWADGELFF
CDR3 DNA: TGTGCCAGCAGCTTAGTGTGGGCAGACGGGGAGCTGTTTTTT

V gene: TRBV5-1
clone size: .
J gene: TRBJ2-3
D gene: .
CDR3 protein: CASSPAAGPSNTDTQYF
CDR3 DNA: TGCGCCAGCAGCCCTGCGGCGGGGCCGTCCAACACAGATACGCAGTATTTT

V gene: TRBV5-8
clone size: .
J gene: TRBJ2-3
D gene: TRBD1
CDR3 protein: CASSFGQGYTDTQYF
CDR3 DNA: TGTGCCAGCAGCTTTGGACAGGGATACACAGATACGCAGTATTTT

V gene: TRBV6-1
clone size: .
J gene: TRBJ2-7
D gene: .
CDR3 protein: CASSRISYEQYF
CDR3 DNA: TGTGCCAGCAGCAGGATCTCCTACGAGCAGTACTTC

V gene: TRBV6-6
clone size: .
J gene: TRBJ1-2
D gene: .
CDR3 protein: CASSPGVSYGYTF
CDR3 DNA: TGTGCCAGCTCCCCAGGGGTTTCCTATGGCTACACCTTC

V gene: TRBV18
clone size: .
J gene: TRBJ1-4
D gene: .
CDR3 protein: CASSPEAATNEKLFF
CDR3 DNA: TGTGCCAGCTCACCGGAGGCTGCAACTAATGAAAAACTGTTTTTT

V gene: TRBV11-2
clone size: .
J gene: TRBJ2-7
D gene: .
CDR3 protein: CASSLPPFYEQYF
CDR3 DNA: TGTGCCAGCAGCTTACCACCTTTCTACGAGCAGTACTTC

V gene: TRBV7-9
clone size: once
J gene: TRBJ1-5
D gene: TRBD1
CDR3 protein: CASSGQGGQPQHF
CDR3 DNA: TGTGCCAGCAGCGGACAGGGGGGGCAGCCCCAGCATTTT

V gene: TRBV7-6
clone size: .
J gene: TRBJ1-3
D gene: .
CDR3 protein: CASSSLQGPGNTIYF
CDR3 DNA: TGTGCCAGCAGCTCCCTTCAGGGGCCTGGAAACACCATATATTTT

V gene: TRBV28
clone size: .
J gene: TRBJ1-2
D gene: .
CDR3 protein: CASSDDRPFYGYTF
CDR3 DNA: TGTGCCAGCAGTGACGACAGACCCTTCTATGGCTACACCTTC

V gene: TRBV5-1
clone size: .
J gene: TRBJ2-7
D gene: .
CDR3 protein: CASSSTTTEQYF
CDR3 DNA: TGCGCCAGCAGCTCCACTACTACCGAGCAGTACTTC

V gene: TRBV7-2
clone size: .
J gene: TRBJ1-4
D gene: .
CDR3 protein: CASSPVGHTNEKLFF
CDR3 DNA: TGTGCCAGCAGCCCAGTGGGGCACACAAATGAAAAACTGTTTTTT

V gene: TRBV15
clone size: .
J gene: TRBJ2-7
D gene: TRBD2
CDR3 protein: CATSSPPTGGYEQYF
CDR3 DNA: TGTGCCACCAGCAGCCCCCCTACGGGGGGCTACGAGCAGTACTTC

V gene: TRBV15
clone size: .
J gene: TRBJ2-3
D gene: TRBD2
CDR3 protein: CATSRGLAGTDTQYF
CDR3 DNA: TGTGCCACCAGCAGAGGTCTAGCGGGCACAGATACGCAGTATTTT

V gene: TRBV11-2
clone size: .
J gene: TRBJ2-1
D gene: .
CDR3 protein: CASSVARIVEGQFF
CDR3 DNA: TGTGCCAGCAGCGTAGCTAGGATAGTCGAGGGGCAGTTCTTC

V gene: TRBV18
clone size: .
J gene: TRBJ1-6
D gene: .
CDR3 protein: CASSQDSVNSPLHF
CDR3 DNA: TGTGCCAGCTCACAGGACAGCGTGAATTCACCCCTCCACTTT

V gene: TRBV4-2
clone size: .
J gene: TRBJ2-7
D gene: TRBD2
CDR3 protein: CASSPHDRTSGLYEQYF
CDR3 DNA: TGTGCCAGCAGCCCCCACGATAGGACTAGCGGCCTCTACGAGCAGTACTTC

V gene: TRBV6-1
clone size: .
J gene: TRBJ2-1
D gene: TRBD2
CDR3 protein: CASSESLAGGREQFF
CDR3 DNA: TGTGCCAGCAGTGAATCCTTAGCGGGAGGTCGCGAGCAGTTCTTC

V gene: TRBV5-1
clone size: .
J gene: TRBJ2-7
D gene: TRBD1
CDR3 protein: CASSLGTGGVYEQYF
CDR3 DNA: TGCGCCAGCAGCTTAGGGACAGGGGGGGTGTACGAGCAGTACTTC

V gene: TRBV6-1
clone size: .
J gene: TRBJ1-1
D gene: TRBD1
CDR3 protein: CASSPGQRVTEAFF
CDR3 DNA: TGTGCCAGCAGTCCGGGACAGAGGGTCACTGAAGCTTTCTTT

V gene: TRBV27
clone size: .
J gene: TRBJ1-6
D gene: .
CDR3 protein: CASSYVRSYNSPLHF
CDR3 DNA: TGTGCCAGCAGTTACGTACGCAGCTATAATTCACCCCTCCACTTT

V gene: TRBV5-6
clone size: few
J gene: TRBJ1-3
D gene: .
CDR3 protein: CASSLAGAGNTIYF
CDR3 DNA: TGTGCCAGCAGCTTGGCAGGGGCTGGAAACACCATATATTTT

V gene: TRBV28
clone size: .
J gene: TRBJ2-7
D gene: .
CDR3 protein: CASSLSGTSYEQYF
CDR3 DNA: TGTGCCAGCAGTTTATCAGGAACTTCCTACGAGCAGTACTTC

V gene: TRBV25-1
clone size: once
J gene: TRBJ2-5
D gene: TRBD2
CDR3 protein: CASSRASGRSQETQYF
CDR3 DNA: TGTGCCAGCAGTCGGGCTAGCGGGAGGAGCCAAGAGACCCAGTACTTC

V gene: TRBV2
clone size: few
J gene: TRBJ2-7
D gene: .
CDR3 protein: CASSVLYEQYF
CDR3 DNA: TGTGCCAGCAGTGTACTCTACGAGCAGTACTTC

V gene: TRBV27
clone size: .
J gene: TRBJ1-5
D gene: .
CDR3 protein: CASSPVAGILSNQPQHF
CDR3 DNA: TGTGCCAGCAGTCCGGTGGCAGGGATCCTTAGCAATCAGCCCCAGCATTTT

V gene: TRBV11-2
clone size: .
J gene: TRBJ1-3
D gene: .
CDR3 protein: CASSREFSGNTIYF
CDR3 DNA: TGTGCCAGCAGCAGAGAGTTCTCTGGAAACACCATATATTTT

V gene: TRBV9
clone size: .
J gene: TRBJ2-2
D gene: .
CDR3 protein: CASSALDTGELFF
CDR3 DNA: TGTGCCAGCAGCGCCCTAGACACCGGGGAGCTGTTTTTT

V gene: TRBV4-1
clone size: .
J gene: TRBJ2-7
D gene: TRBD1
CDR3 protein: CASSQDSPRTGVHEQYF
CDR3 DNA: TGCGCCAGCAGCCAAGATTCCCCTAGGACAGGGGTCCACGAGCAGTACTTC

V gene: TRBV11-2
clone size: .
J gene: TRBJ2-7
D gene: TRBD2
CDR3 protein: CASSLLAGVVHEQYF
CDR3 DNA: TGTGCCAGCAGCTTGCTAGCGGGAGTAGTCCACGAGCAGTACTTC

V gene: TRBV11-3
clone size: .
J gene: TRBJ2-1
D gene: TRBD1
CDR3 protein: CASSPQGAFNEQFF
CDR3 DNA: TGTGCCAGCAGCCCCCAGGGGGCTTTCAATGAGCAGTTCTTC

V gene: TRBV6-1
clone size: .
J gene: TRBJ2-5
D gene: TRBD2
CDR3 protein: CASSERRGRRETQYF
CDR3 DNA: TGTGCCAGCAGTGAACGGCGGGGGAGGCGAGAGACCCAGTACTTC

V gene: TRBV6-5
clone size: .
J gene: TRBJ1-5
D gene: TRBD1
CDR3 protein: CASSLGQYSNQPQHF
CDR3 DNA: TGTGCCAGCAGTCTGGGACAGTATAGCAATCAGCCCCAGCATTTT

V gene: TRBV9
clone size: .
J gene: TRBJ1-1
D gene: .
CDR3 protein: CASSGGTGQMNTEAFF
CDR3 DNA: TGTGCCAGCAGCGGGGGGACGGGACAAATGAACACTGAAGCTTTCTTT

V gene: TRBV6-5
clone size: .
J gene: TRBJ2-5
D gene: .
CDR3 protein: CASTQGETQYF
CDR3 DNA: TGTGCCAGTACTCAGGGTGAGACCCAGTACTTC

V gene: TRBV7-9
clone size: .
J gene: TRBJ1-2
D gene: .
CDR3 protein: CASSSQGVGYTF
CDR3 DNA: TGTGCCAGCAGCTCTCAAGGGGTCGGCTACACCTTC